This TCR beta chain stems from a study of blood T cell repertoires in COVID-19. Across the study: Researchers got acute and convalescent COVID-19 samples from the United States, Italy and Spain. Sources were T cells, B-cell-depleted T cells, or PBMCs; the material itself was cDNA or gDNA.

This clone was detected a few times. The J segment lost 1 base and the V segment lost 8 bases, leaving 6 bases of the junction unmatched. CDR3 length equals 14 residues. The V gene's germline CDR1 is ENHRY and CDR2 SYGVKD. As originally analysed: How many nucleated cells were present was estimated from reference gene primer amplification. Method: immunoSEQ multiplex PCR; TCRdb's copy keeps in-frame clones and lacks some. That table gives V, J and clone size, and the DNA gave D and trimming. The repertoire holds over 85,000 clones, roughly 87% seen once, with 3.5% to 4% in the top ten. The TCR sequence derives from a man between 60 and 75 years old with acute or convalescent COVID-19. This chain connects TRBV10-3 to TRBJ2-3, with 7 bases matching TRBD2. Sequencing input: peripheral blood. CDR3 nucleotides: TGTGCCATCGTGGCGGGGGTCGGCACAGATACGCAGTATTTT. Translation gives CAIVAGVGTDTQYF.